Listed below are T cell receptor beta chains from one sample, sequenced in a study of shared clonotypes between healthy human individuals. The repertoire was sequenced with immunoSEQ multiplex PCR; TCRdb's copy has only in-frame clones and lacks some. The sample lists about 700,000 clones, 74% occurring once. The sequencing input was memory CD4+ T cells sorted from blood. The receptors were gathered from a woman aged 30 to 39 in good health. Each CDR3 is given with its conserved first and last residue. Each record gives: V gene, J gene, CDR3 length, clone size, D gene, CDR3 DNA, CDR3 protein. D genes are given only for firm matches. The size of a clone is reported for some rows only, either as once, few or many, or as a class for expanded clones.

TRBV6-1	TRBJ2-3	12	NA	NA	TGTGCCAGCGAGGATTTTGGAGATACGCAGTATTTT	CASEDFGDTQYF
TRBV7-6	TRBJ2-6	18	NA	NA	TGTGCCAGCAGCTTAGCGCCGGTGGGAGCTTCTGGGGCCAACGTCCTGACTTTC	CASSLAPVGASGANVLTF
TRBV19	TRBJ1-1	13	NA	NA	TGTGCCACCCGGACAAGGGGGAACACTGAAGCTTTCTTT	CATRTRGNTEAFF
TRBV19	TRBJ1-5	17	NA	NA	TGTGCCAGTAGTGTCTCAAGCATCTTTCCCGCCAATCAGCCCCAGCATTTT	CASSVSSIFPANQPQHF
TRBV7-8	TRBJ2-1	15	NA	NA	TGTGCCAGCAGCTTAGAGGGAGCGCAATACAATGAGCAGTTCTTC	CASSLEGAQYNEQFF
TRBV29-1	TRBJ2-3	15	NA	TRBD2	TGCAGCGTTGCCCGGGACTACCCGACCACAGATACGCAGTATTTT	CSVARDYPTTDTQYF
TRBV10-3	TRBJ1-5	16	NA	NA	TGTGCCATCAGTGAACAGTTAATTAGCACAAATCAGCCCCAGCATTTT	CAISEQLISTNQPQHF
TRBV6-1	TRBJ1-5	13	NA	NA	TGTGCCAGCAGTGAACCACCGCGACAGCCCCAGCATTTT	CASSEPPRQPQHF
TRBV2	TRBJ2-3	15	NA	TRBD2	TGTGCCAGCAGCCCCATGATTCTGACGGGGGGGACGCAGTATTTT	CASSPMILTGGTQYF
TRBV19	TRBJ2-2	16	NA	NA	TGTGCCAGTAGTATTGCGTCGCGTCTTAACACCGGGGAGCTGTTTTTT	CASSIASRLNTGELFF
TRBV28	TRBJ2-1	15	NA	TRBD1	TGTGCCAGCAGTATCGTACAGGGGGCTCTCGATGAGCAGTTCTTC	CASSIVQGALDEQFF
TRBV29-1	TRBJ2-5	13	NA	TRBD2	TGCAGCACTATGCGGGGGGGCGGGGAGACCCAGTACTTC	CSTMRGGGETQYF
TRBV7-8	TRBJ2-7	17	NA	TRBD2	TGTGCCAGCAGCCATTATCTTAGCGGGAGCCACTCCTACGAGCAGTACTTC	CASSHYLSGSHSYEQYF
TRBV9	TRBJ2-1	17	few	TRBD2	TGTGCCAGCAGCGTAGGTCTAGCGGGAGCTTCCTACAATGAGCAGTTCTTC	CASSVGLAGASYNEQFF
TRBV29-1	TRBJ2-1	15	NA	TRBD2	TGCAGCACTCAGGGAGGGGCAGGGCAGAACAATGAGCAGTTCTTC	CSTQGGAGQNNEQFF
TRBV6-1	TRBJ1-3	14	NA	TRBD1	TGTGCCAGCATGCTGGACAGGGCTGGAAACACCATATATTTT	CASMLDRAGNTIYF
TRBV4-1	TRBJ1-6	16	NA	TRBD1	TGCGCCAGCAGCCAAGATGCGACAGGGGGCAGATCACCCCTCCACTTT	CASSQDATGGRSPLHF
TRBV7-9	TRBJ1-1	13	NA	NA	TGTGCCAGCAGCTCGACGGTGAACACTGAAGCTTTCTTT	CASSSTVNTEAFF
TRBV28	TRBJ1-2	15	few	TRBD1	TGTGCCAGCAGAACCGCCGGGACAGGGGCCTATGGCTACACCTTC	CASRTAGTGAYGYTF
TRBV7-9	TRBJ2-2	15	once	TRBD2	TGTGCCAGCAGCTTTAGCGGGAGGGCTCAAGGGGAGCTGTTTTTT	CASSFSGRAQGELFF
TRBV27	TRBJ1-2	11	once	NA	TGTGCCAGCAGTGGTGTCTACGGCTACACCTTC	CASSGVYGYTF
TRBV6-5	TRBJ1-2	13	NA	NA	TGTGCCAGCAGAAAGACAGCTGACTATGGCTACACCTTC	CASRKTADYGYTF
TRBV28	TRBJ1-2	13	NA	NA	TGTGCCAGCAGTCCTGGGACGGACTATGGCTACACCTTC	CASSPGTDYGYTF
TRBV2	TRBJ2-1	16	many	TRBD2	TGTGCCAGCAATGGGGAGGCACTAGCGGCCTCCATTCAGCAGTTCTTC	CASNGEALAASIQQFF
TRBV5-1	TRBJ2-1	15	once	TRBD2	TGCGCCAGCAGCCCTACGACTAGCGGCTACAATGAGCAGTTCTTC	CASSPTTSGYNEQFF
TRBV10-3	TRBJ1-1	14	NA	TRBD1	TGTGCCATCAGACCGGGACAGGAGAACACTGAAGCTTTCTTT	CAIRPGQENTEAFF
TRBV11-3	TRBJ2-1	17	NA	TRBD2	TGTGCCAGCAGCTTATTACCCTCTAGCGGGAGGGTTAGTGAGCAGTTCTTC	CASSLLPSSGRVSEQFF
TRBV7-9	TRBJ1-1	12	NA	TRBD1	TGTGCCAGCAGCTTAGAGGACAGGGGAGCTTTCTTT	CASSLEDRGAFF
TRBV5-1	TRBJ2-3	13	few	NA	TGCGCCAGTAAACCGGGACCCACGGATACGCAGTATTTT	CASKPGPTDTQYF